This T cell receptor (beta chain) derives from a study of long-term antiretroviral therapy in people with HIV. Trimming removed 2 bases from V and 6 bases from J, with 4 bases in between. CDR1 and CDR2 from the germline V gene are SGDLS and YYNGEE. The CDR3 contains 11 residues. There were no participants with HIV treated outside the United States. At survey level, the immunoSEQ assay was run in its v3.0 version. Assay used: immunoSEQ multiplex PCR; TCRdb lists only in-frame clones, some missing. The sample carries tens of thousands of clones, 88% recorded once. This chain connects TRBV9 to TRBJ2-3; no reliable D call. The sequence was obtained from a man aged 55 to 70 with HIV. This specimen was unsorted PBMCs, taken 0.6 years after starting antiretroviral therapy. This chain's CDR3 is CASSVGDTQYF. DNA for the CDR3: TGTGCCAGCAGCGTTGGGGATACGCAGTATTTT.